This TCR beta chain was retrieved from a study of blood T cell repertoires in COVID-19. Overall study context: Acute-phase and convalescent COVID-19 samples originated in the United States, Italy and Spain.

Under the authors' procedure: Amplifying reference gene primers gave estimates of nucleated cell counts. Clones were read by immunoSEQ multiplex PCR, and TCRdb kept only the in-frame ones, dropping some. Clone size and the V and J calls come from that table; the DNA yielded D and trimming. The table shows 40,000 to 60,000 clones, with 70% to 90% occurring only once. This CDR3 is 15 amino acids long. Trimming removed 1 base from V and 2 bases from J, with 9 bases in between. Germline loops: CDR1 SGDLS, CDR2 YYNGEE. Sequenced: peripheral blood. The TCR originated in a woman aged 60-75 years with acute or convalescent COVID-19. The chain uses TRBV9 and TRBJ2-2; unclear D gene. The CDR3 region is CASSVSSVNTGELFF. The DNA for the CDR3 is TGTGCCAGCAGCGTAAGCTCGGTCAACACCGGGGAGCTGTTTTTT.